The entry below describes one TCR beta chain. No antigen is known for it. The authors' processing: ImmunoSEQ sequences covered only the junction and lacked quality scores; filtering therefore differed. Using immunoSEQ multiplex PCR, the repertoire was profiled, and TCRdb retains in-frame clones only, with some absent. Clonal size and the V and J genes are those of that table, whereas D and trimming came from the DNA. The top ten clones hold 0.37% of a sample with fewer than 3 million clones, just under 95% of them seen once. The record originates from a study of shared clonotypes between healthy human individuals. Study-level information: Per donor, three plates held CD4 naive cells, three held CD4 memory, two held CD8 naive and one held CD8 memory. Points from the study as a whole: Sequencing depth was predicted to influence how clonotypes are shared among donors.

Sequenced sample: naive CD4+ T cells from PBMCs. Subset defined: CD45RA+ positively selected. The clonotype originates from a man between 18 and 29 years old in good health. Some clones in this sample may be carry-over from other donors' samples.

The CDR3 coding sequence is TGTGCCAGCTCACCCGCCCAGGGGCGAAGCGGTCAGCCCCAGCATTTT. Encoded protein: CASSPAQGRSGQPQHF. The chain employs TRBV18 and TRBJ1-5; perhaps TRBD1 as D (6 bases). From germline, CDR1 is KGHSH and CDR2 LQKENI. V was shortened by 3 bases and J by 6 bases, with 18 bases between the two germline ends. The CDR3 runs 16 residues.